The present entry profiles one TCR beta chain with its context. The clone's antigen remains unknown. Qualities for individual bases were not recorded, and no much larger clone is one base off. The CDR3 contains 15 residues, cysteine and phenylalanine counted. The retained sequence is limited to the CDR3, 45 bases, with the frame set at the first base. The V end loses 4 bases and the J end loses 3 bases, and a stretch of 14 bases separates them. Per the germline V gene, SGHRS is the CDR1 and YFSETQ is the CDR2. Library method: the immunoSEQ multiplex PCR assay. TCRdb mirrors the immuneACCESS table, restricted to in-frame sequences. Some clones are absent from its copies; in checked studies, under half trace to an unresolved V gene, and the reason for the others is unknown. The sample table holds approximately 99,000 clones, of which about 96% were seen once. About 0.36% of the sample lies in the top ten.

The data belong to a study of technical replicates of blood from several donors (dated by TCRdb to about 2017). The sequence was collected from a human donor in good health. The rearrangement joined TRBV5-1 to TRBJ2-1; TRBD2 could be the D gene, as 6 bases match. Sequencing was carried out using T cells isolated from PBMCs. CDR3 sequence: CASSPGPGDYNEQFF. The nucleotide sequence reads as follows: TGCGCCAGCAGCCCTGGGCCGGGAGACTACAATGAGCAGTTCTTC.